The clone carrying this T cell receptor (beta chain) was detected a few times. Its target is not known. The data were obtained in a study of cytomegalovirus exposure and HLA in healthy donors. Overall study results and limits: In a later analysis, HLA-associated TCR beta chains were more clonally expanded than equally common others. What a later analysis showed was that several of the most significant clusters appeared linked to common viral pathogens. Relative to the approximately 700-donor mean, N-insertions were reportedly fewer in an Asian-associated ancestry cluster in a later analysis.

Germline CDR1 SGHRS, CDR2 YFSETQ. Germline trimming cut 4 bases from V and 4 bases from J; bases unmatched to any gene: 4. The CDR3 contains 13 residues. The PCR used 60 Vbeta and 13 Jbeta primers. Assay used: immunoSEQ multiplex PCR; TCRdb lists only in-frame clones, some missing. This table holds 150,000 to 200,000 clones, approximately 12% found once. The receptor's source is a man aged 50-59 years in good health and CMV-seropositive. The specimen sequenced was PBMCs. The genes are TRBV5-1 and TRBJ1-1; 7 bases fit TRBD1. CDR3 sequence: CASSVTGSTEAFF. CDR3 sequence (DNA): TGCGCCAGCAGCGTGACAGGGAGCACTGAAGCTTTCTTT.